The 14 T cell receptor beta chains presented below share a single source sample, sequenced in a study of T-cell reconstitution after alpha-beta-depleted transplantation in children. A TCRbeta library incorporating unique molecular identifiers was prepared. A single record per CDR3 protein comes from TCRdb applying MiXCR to the PCR reads. The table shows hundreds of thousands of distinct CDR3 sequences, with 13% occurring only once. Sequencing used PBMCs, obtained before TCRalphabeta/CD19-depleted stem cell transplant. These receptors all come from a girl aged 2 to 10 with congenital amegakaryocytic thrombocytopenia, due to receive a stem cell transplant.

This clonotype was seen many times. The chain has TRBV29-1 and TRBJ2-3; D is unresolved. This CDR3 region has 15 residues. V lost 0 bases to trimming and J lost 5 bases, with 15 bases between them. Looked up from germline, CDR1 is SQVTM and CDR2 is ANQGSEA. The CDR3 bases are TGCAGCGTTGAAGATCCTGCGCGAGGTGGAGATACGCAGTATTTT. It specifies CSVEDPARGGDTQYF.

This clonotype was observed a handful of times. This chain uses TRBV5-1 with TRBJ2-5; D is ambiguous. CDR1 SGHRS and CDR2 YFSETQ come from the germline V gene. The CDR3 loop spans 13 amino acids. The V and J ends lost 7 bases and 4 bases respectively, with 14 bases between them. Here the CDR3 DNA reads TGCGCCAGCGGTGCCCAAACCGGAGAGACCCAGTACTTC. Protein product: CASGAQTGETQYF.

This clonotype has more than one count but fewer than ten. The chain carries TRBV5-1 and TRBJ2-1, with 10 bases lining up with TRBD2. This CDR3 contains 14 residues. Germline CDR1 and CDR2: SGHRS and YFSETQ. After removal of 5 bases from V and 7 bases from J, the junction contained 6 bases not matched to a gene. DNA for the CDR3: TGCGCCAGCAGGGCGGGACTAGCGCTGAATGAGCAGTTCTTC. Residues: CASRAGLALNEQFF. Full variable domain (outside the CDR3, taken from reference TRBV5-1 and TRBJ2-1): KAGVTQTPRYLIKTRGQQVTLSCSPISGHRSVSWYQQTPGQGLQFLFEYFSETQRNKGNFPGRFSGRQFSNSRSEMNVSTLELGDSALYLCASRAGLALNEQFFGPGTRLTVL.

About this clonotype: The junction departs from germline at one end; a sequencing error may be responsible. The CDR3 DNA sequence: TGTGCCAGCTCGCCACTACCGGACGGCCTTGGGACTTCTGGGGCCAACGTCCTGACTTTC. Its translation is CASSPLPDGLGTSGANVLTF. The chain is built from TRBV18 and TRBJ2-6; tentative D call: TRBD2 (6 bases). The germline gives CDR1 KGHSH, CDR2 LQKENI. The CDR3 runs to 20 residues.

Comments on this clonotype: This probably arose from a read error, given a far larger clone one base away. The rearrangement joins TRBV5-6 to TRBJ2-2; D unresolved. This CDR3 contains 14 residues. Trimming removed 2 bases at V and 1 base at J, with 6 bases between. Germline V gene sequence: CDR1 SGHDT, CDR2 YYEEEE. The CDR3: CASSFGWNTGELFF. DNA for the CDR3: TGTGCCAGCAGCTTCGGGTGGAACACCGGGGAGCTGTTTTTT.

Ten or more counts support this clonotype. The genes are TRBV29-1 and TRBJ2-7; 7 bases align to TRBD1. This CDR3 contains 12 residues. Germline V lookup: CDR1 SQVTM, CDR2 ANQGSEA. V trimming: 5 bases; J trimming: 2 bases; junction bases outside the gene matches: 3. DNA for the CDR3: TGCAGCGTTCTCAGGGGGACCTACGAGCAGTACTTC. It translates to CSVLRGTYEQYF.

The chain couples TRBV24-1 to TRBJ2-1, with 12 bases that match TRBD2. V lost 0 bases and J lost 6; bases outside the gene matches: 14. This CDR3 is 20 amino acids long. CDR1 and CDR2 (germline): KGHDR, SFDVKD. For the CDR3, the DNA is TGTGCCACCAGTGATTTGCAGGGGGAGACTAGCGGGAGATGGCGCAATGAGCAGTTCTTC. Residues: CATSDLQGETSGRWRNEQFF.

In regard to this clonotype: A read error is possible here, since a much larger clone lies one base away. The chain recombines TRBV7-9 with TRBJ2-3; possibly TRBD1 or TRBD2 for D (5 bases each). The V end was cut by 7 bases, the J end by 7 bases, with 18 bases between. This CDR3 is 14 amino acids long. Looked up from germline, CDR1 is SEHNR and CDR2 is FQNEAQ (reference sequence). The CDR3 is CASTLARGRNTQYF. DNA of the CDR3: TGTGCCAGCACCCTAGCAAGGGGTAGGAATACGCAGTATTTT.

This clonotype was seen a single time. This may be a read error, as it is one base from a much larger clone. The V and J genes are TRBV5-1 and TRBJ2-5; the D is unclear. Deletions cut 0 bases from V and 5 bases from J, with 14 bases between. Germline CDR1 is SGHRS and CDR2 is YFSETQ. There are 15 residues in the CDR3. CDR3 protein: CASSLVSWPLETQYF. The DNA of the CDR3 is TGCGCCAGCAGCTTGGTCAGCTGGCCCCTGGAGACCCAGTACTTC.

In its sample, this clonotype was seen many times. The chain links TRBV20-1 to TRBJ2-1; TRBD2 matches at 9 bases. From germline, CDR1 is DFQATT and CDR2 SNEGSKA (reference sequence). This CDR3 spans 15 amino acids. The junction had 10 bases not matched to a gene; V was cut back by 3 bases and J by 7 bases. This CDR3 is CSASMAGGYGNEQFF. The DNA of the CDR3 is TGCAGTGCTAGTATGGCGGGAGGGTATGGGAATGAGCAGTTCTTC.

This clonotype showed up many times. V gene TRBV29-1 combines with J gene TRBJ2-2, with D perhaps TRBD2 (6 bases). This CDR3 region has 14 residues. Trimming took 1 base from V and 5 from J, leaving 11 bases between them. The V gene's germline CDR1 is SQVTM and CDR2 ANQGSEA. As DNA, the CDR3 is TGCAGCGTTGAAGGTGCGGGGCCTACCGGGGAGCTGTTTTTT. It specifies CSVEGAGPTGELFF.

In this sample, this clonotype turned up a few times. The chain links TRBV3-1 to TRBJ2-1; 8 positions agree with TRBD2. The CDR3 length is 15 residues. Germline CDR1 LGHDT, CDR2 YNNKEL (reference sequence). V shed 2 bases and J 5 bases; nucleotides not matched to a gene: 5. The CDR3 DNA reads as TGTGCCAGCAGCCAACCCGGGACTAGTGACAATGAGCAGTTCTTC. This sequence encodes CASSQPGTSDNEQFF.

This clonotype was seen at least ten times. The CDR3 spells CSARRAGIYNEQFF. The CDR3 DNA follows: TGCAGTGCCCGGAGAGCGGGTATCTACAATGAGCAGTTCTTC. The chain couples TRBV20-1 to TRBJ2-1; TRBD2 is a possible D gene (6 bases). V was clipped by 6 bases and J by 3 bases, with 15 bases between them. Germline V gene data show CDR1 as DFQATT and CDR2 as SNEGSKA (reference sequence). The CDR3 has 14 amino acids.

This chain connects TRBV7-2 to TRBJ2-7, with a possible D match to TRBD2 (6 bases). Per germline, CDR1 SGHTA and CDR2 FQGNSA. Trimming removed 1 base at V and 6 bases at J, with 16 bases between. CDR3 length equals 15 residues. Here the CDR3 DNA reads TGTGCCAGCAGCTTAGTGGTAGCGGTACGAAGCGAGCAGTACTTC. This codes for CASSLVVAVRSEQYF.